The clone carrying this T cell receptor (beta chain) was detected only a few times. Germline loops: CDR1 MDHEN, CDR2 SYDVKM. The CDR3 totals 19 residues. The trim removed 6 bases at V and 6 bases at J, leaving 18 bases unmatched. These data come from a study of shared clonotypes between healthy human individuals. TCRdb's copy holds only in-frame clones and misses some; the assay was immunoSEQ multiplex PCR. The sample has 2 million to 3 million clones, more than 85% seen once. V usage is TRBV28 and J usage is TRBJ1-5; 12 bases align to TRBD1. This TCR was sampled from a man aged 18 to 35 in good health. Some clones in this sample may be carry-over from other donors' samples. The sequencing sample was made of naive CD4+ T cells from PBMCs. Indicated subset: CD45RA+ positively selected. CDR3 in amino acids: CASRTKGVMGQGAGQPQHF. In nucleotides, the CDR3 is TGTGCCAGCAGAACCAAGGGTGTGATGGGACAGGGGGCTGGTCAGCCCCAGCATTTT.